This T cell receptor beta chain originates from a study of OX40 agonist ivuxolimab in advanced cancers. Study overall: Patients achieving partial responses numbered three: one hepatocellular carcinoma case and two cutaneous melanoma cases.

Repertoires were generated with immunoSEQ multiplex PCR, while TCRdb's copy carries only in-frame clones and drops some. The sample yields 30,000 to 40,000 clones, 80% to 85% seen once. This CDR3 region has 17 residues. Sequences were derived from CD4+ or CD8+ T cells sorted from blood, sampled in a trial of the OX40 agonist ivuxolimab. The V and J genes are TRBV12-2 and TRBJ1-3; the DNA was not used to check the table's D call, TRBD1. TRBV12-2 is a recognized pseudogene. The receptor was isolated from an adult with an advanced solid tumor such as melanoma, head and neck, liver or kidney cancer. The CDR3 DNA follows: TGTGCAAGTCGCTTAGAGGAACAGGCCACCTCTGGAAACACCATATATTTT. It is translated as CASRLEEQATSGNTIYF.